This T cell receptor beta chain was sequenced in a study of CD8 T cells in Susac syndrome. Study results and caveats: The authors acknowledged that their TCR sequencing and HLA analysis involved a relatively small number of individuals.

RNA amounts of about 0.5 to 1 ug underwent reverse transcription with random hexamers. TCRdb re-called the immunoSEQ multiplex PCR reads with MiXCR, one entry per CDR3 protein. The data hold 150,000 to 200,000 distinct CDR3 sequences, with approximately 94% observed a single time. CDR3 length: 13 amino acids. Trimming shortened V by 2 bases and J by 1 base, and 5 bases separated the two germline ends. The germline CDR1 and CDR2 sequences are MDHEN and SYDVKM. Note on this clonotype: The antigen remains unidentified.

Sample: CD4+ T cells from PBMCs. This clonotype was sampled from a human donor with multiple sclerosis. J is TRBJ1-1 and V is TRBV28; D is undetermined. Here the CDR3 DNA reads TGTGCCAGCAGTTTAATTACGAACACTGAAGCTTTCTTT. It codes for CASSLITNTEAFF.